The clone carrying this T cell receptor (beta chain) was seen more than once but under ten times. Its antigen is unidentified. The data were taken from a study of a mutant IDH1 vaccine in newly diagnosed glioma. Study context: Patients in the study were vaccinated eight times, receiving shots in weeks 1, 3, 5, 7, 11, 15, 19 and 23.

Trimming cost V 8 bases and J 13 bases, with 15 bases left between them. CDR3 length: 11 amino acids. From germline, CDR1 is MNHNS and CDR2 SASEGT. TCRdb's table, derived via immunoSEQ multiplex PCR, lists solely in-frame clones and lacks some. The sample lists tens of thousands of clones, about 70% seen once, with approximately 9.9% in the top ten. The time point was: week 11, during vaccination. Each vaccine dose was 300 ug of mutant IDH1 20-mer peptide, with topical imiquimod. The sample in question was peripheral blood mononuclear cells (PBMCs), obtained from a glioma patient whose treatment included an IDH1 peptide vaccine. This sequence joins TRBV6-1 and TRBJ2-1; tentative D call: TRBD2 (6 bases). The origin of this receptor is a man between 18 and 29 years old with glioma. Some clones in this sample may be carry-over from other donors' samples. In nucleotides, the CDR3 is TGTGCCAGCCTACGGGGAGGTCACCAGTTCTTC. Amino acids: CASLRGGHQFF.